One sample yielded the 8 T cell receptor beta chains listed below, sequenced in a study of early T cells in non-severe SARS-CoV-2 infection. TCRdb fed the 5' RACE reads into MiXCR, producing one record per CDR3 protein. The sample holds under 20,000 distinct CDR3 sequences, about 5% seen once. The source material was whole blood. These receptors all stem from an adult who was a healthcare worker with PCR-confirmed SARS-CoV-2 infection or an uninfected control (not recorded which).

This clonotype was seen at least ten times. The chain recombines TRBV15 with TRBJ2-1, with D maybe TRBD2 (5 bases). In germline, CDR1 is LNHNV, CDR2 YYDKDF (reference sequence). V lost 6 bases, J lost 0 bases, and 18 bases lay in between. This CDR3 region has 17 residues. The CDR3 nucleotides read TGTGCCACCAGTCCCGGAGCGAGCGGTTACTCCTACAATGAGCAGTTCTTC. This gives the protein CATSPGASGYSYNEQFF.

Relative to its sample, this clonotype is medium-sized. The chain carries TRBV6-6 and TRBJ1-5, with D possibly being TRBD1 (5 bases). Germline V gene sequence: CDR1 MNHNY, CDR2 SVGAGI (reference sequence). V was trimmed by 0 bases and J by 3 bases, leaving 12 bases between them. The CDR3 has 16 amino acids. CDR3 DNA sequence: TGTGCCAGCAGTTACTCGTGGGCAGGGCCCAATCAGCCCCAGCATTTT. Its protein product is CASSYSWAGPNQPQHF.

The chain has TRBV6-1 and TRBJ1-2; D gene uncertain. V was shortened by 2 bases and J by 2 bases, with 12 bases between the two germline ends. Germline V gene data show CDR1 as MNHNS and CDR2 as SASEGT. The CDR3 runs 15 residues. Here the CDR3 reads CASSEPDFPNYGYTF. CDR3 sequence (DNA): TGTGCCAGCAGTGAACCCGACTTCCCGAACTATGGCTACACCTTC.

This clonotype was counted many times. This chain connects TRBV20-1 to TRBJ2-1, with 12 bases that match TRBD2. The CDR3 sequence is 15 residues long. Trimming cost V 5 bases and J 7 bases; bases outside gene matches: 9. Germline V gives CDR1 DFQATT, CDR2 SNEGSKA (reference sequence). CDR3 amino acids: CSAFASGRAFNEQFF. CDR3 in DNA: TGCAGTGCTTTTGCTAGCGGGAGGGCCTTTAATGAGCAGTTCTTC.

The table lists this clonotype with many counts. The chain has TRBV4-2 and TRBJ2-2; the match to TRBD2 covers 7 bases. V was clipped by 1 base and J by 1 base; unmatched bases: 9. The germline CDR1 and CDR2 sequences are LGHNA and YNFKEQ. CDR3 size: 18 residues. The CDR3 protein is CASSQVRASGKNTGELFF. In nucleotides, the CDR3 is TGTGCCAGCAGCCAAGTTCGGGCTAGCGGAAAGAACACCGGGGAGCTGTTTTTT.

This clonotype is judged medium-sized (0.01 to 0.1%). V gene TRBV24-1 combines with J gene TRBJ2-1; 10 bases match TRBD2. The germline gives CDR1 KGHDR, CDR2 SFDVKD. This CDR3 spans 14 amino acids. V shed 5 bases and J 6 bases; nucleotides not matched to a gene: 3. CDR3 protein: CATSGLAGTNEQFF. Here the CDR3 DNA reads TGTGCCACCAGTGGACTAGCGGGTACCAATGAGCAGTTCTTC.

There are many counts of this clonotype. The chain links TRBV20-1 to TRBJ2-7, with D perhaps given as TRBD1 or TRBD2 (7 bases each). V shed 0 bases and J shed 4 bases, with 16 bases lying between them. Germline V lookup: CDR1 DFQATT, CDR2 SNEGSKA (reference sequence). The CDR3 has 15 residues. The CDR3 reads CSARDPGGGLYEQYF. DNA for the CDR3: TGCAGTGCTAGAGATCCAGGGGGGGGACTTTACGAGCAGTACTTC.

Ten or more counts support this clonotype. The chain recombines TRBV13 with TRBJ2-5; possible D gene TRBD2, 6 bases. Germline V lookup: CDR1 PRHDT, CDR2 FYEKMQ (reference sequence). Trimming stripped 5 bases from V and 3 bases from J, with 16 bases between. The CDR3 extends over 15 amino acids. In DNA form, the CDR3 reads TGTGCCAGCAGCAAGGGAGGAGGACCAAAAGAGACCCAGTACTTC. Translating it yields CASSKGGGPKETQYF.